This T cell receptor (beta chain) was identified during a study of T cell repertoires in aging, cancer and after chemotherapy. Study in general: Glioblastoma patients receiving temozolomide-based therapy gave paired samples before and after chemotherapy. Study-wide results and limits: No conclusions about immunological memory after chemotherapy can be drawn from the repertoire data. Rebound thymic output was suggested by rising median generation probability during chemotherapy in each cancer cohort. Compared with age-matched healthy donors, untreated hematological or solid cancer patients showed higher blood TCR clonality.

This CDR3 region has 15 residues. Germline trimming cut 6 bases from V and 2 bases from J; bases unmatched to any gene: 7. Worth noting for this clonotype: Its antigen is undetermined.

Peripheral blood genomic DNA, not sorted cells or RNA, was the template. Rearranged V-D-J TRB sequences were amplified with a mixed TRB-A/B primer pool. TCRdb re-analysed the multiplex PCR reads in MiXCR, keeping a single row per CDR3 protein. The sample includes fewer than 4,500 distinct CDR3 sequences, around 30% of them seen just once. This TCR was recovered from a human donor with a solid tumor. This chain joins TRBV12-3 or TRBV12-4 and TRBJ1-5; 7 bases are shared with TRBD1. Sequenced material: blood. The CDR3, as DNA: TGTGCCAGCAGGTATAACAGGGGAGGCAATCAGCCCCAGCATTTT. Protein product: CASRYNRGGNQPQHF.